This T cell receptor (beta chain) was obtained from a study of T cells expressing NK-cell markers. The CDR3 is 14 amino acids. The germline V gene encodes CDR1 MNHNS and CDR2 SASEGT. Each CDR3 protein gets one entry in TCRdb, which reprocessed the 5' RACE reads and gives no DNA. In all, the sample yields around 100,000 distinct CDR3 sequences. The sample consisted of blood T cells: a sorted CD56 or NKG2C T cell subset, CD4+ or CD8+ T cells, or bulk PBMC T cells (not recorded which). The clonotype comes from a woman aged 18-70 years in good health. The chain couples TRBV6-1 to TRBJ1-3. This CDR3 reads CASSLDTWGNTIYF.